This T cell receptor beta chain was identified during a study of post-analysis software for immune sequencing data. Study as a whole: As for disease course, relapsing-remitting, secondary progressive and progressive-relapsing multiple sclerosis were all included.

Built from TCR beta cDNA, the libraries had unique molecular identifiers in them. Roughly 450,000 cDNA molecules came from around 1 to 10 million T cells. TCRdb called the PCR reads again in MiXCR, with one record for every CDR3 protein. The table has hundreds of thousands of distinct CDR3 sequences, around 27% seen once. General study findings and limits: Same-batch preparations were strongly co-clustered by F measure. For normalized Chao1 diversity, multiple sclerosis patients scored significantly lower than controls did. Relative to controls, patients had a few TRBV segments at higher frequency, with TRBV5-6, TRBV5-1 and TRBV20-1 among these.

This clonotype was seen a handful of times. Its antigen is currently unknown. The V and J ends lost 7 bases and 8 bases, in that order; junction bases with no gene match: 3. CDR1 and CDR2 (germline): SEHNR, FQNEAQ (reference sequence). The CDR3 spans 11 residues. The source material was blood. The clonotype comes from a girl between 10 and 17 years old with multiple sclerosis. The chain is built from TRBV7-9 and TRBJ1-1, with TRBD1 identical over 8 bases. Here the CDR3 DNA reads TGTGCCAGCACCAGGGACAGGGAAGCTTTCTTT. This encodes CASTRDREAFF.